One sample yielded the 29 T cell receptor beta chains listed below, sequenced in a study of cytomegalovirus exposure and HLA in healthy donors. The PCR used 60 Vbeta and 13 Jbeta primers. Clones were sequenced by immunoSEQ multiplex PCR, and TCRdb holds only the in-frame ones, with some missing. The sample contains 73,000 or so clones, 70% to 80% of which appear only once. Sequencing input: PBMCs. The receptors were gathered from a man aged 50-60 years in good health and CMV-seronegative.

This sequence joins TRBV7-2 and TRBJ1-4; D might be TRBD1 (6 bases). V was trimmed by 8 bases and J by 8 bases, leaving 12 bases between them. Germline V CDR1 and CDR2: SGHTA, FQGNSA. The CDR3 spans 12 residues. The CDR3 nucleotides are TGTGCCAGCGCCAGGGACAACGAAAAACTGTTTTTT. This codes for CASARDNEKLFF.

The J gene is TRBJ2-7, the V gene TRBV9, with 7 bases identical to TRBD2. Trimming cost V 5 bases and J 3 bases; bases outside gene matches: 2. Germline CDR1 is SGDLS and CDR2 is YYNGEE. The CDR3 consists of 12 residues. Here the CDR3 reads CASSGTIYEQYF. CDR3 nucleotide sequence: TGTGCCAGCAGTGGGACTATCTACGAGCAGTACTTC.

The gene calls are TRBV5-4 and TRBJ2-1, with 7 bases fitting TRBD2. Germline CDR1 is SGHNT and CDR2 is YYREEE (reference sequence). This CDR3 region has 16 residues. The junction had 6 bases not matched to a gene; V was cut back by 3 bases and J by 0 bases. The CDR3, as DNA: TGTGCCAGCAGCTCTTGGCGGGGGACCTCCTACAATGAGCAGTTCTTC. It encodes CASSSWRGTSYNEQFF.

Notes on this clone: Germline and junction disagree at one end, which may indicate a read error. The chain employs TRBV7-7 and TRBJ2-3, with 9 bases aligning to TRBD2. The CDR3 runs to 17 residues. Germline V lookup: CDR1 SSHAT, CDR2 FNYEAQ (reference sequence). The CDR3 region is CASSLRVLAGTTDTQYF. The CDR3 bases are TGTGCTAGCAGCTTAAGGGTTCTAGCGGGGACCACAGATACGCAGTATTTT. The complete variable domain, with remaining parts taken from reference TRBV7-7 and TRBJ2-3, reads GAGVSQSPRYKVTKRGQDVTLRCDPISSHATLYWYQQALGQGPEFLTYFNYEAQPDKSGLPSDRFSAERPEGSISTLTIQRTEQRDSAMYRCASSLRVLAGTTDTQYFGPGTRLTVL.

The rearrangement uses TRBV6-5 and TRBJ2-5; TRBD1 is a possible D gene (5 bases). This CDR3 has 13 residues. CDR1 MNHEY and CDR2 SVGAGI come from the germline V gene. V lost 6 bases and J lost 5, with 13 bases in between. CDR3 sequence reads: CASRGQSFETQYF. As DNA, the CDR3 is TGTGCCAGCAGAGGACAAAGTTTCGAGACCCAGTACTTC.

The V and J genes are TRBV14 and TRBJ2-5, with unresolved D. The V end lost 1 base, the J end lost 2 bases, and 17 bases lay between the germline ends. This CDR3 spans 17 amino acids. Germline CDR1 SGHDN, CDR2 FVKESK. The CDR3: CASSQVVFSGPQETQYF. The CDR3 bases are TGTGCCAGCAGCCAAGTTGTGTTCAGTGGCCCACAAGAGACCCAGTACTTC.

V and J are TRBV4-1 and TRBJ1-1; tentative D call: TRBD1 (5 bases). V lost 0 bases and J lost 1, with 9 bases in between. Germline V lookup: CDR1 MGHRA, CDR2 YSYEKL. CDR3 length: 15 amino acids. The DNA of the CDR3 is TGCGCCAGCAGCCAAGAAGTGGGGGGGAACACTGAAGCTTTCTTT. It codes for CASSQEVGGNTEAFF.

The CDR3 bases are TGTGCCAGCAGACACTCAGGGGGCTACGAGCAGTACTTC. Residues: CASRHSGGYEQYF. The chain is built from TRBV6-5 and TRBJ2-5; 7 bases align to TRBD1. The DNA end favors TRBJ2-7, so the J call may be wrong. CDR1 is MNHEY and CDR2 is SVGAGI in the germline V gene. CDR3 length: 13 amino acids.

This clone was seen just once. CDR3 bases: TGTGCCAGCGGGGGACAGGGTGATGGCTACACCTTC. Protein: CASGGQGDGYTF. The chain combines TRBV2 with TRBJ1-2; 9 nucleotides line up with TRBD1. The CDR3 has 12 amino acids. After removal of 8 bases from V and 6 bases from J, the junction contained 4 bases not matched to a gene. The germline CDR1 and CDR2 sequences are SNHLY and FYNNEI.

The chain couples TRBV9 to TRBJ2-3; TRBD2 matches at 13 bases. Germline lookup yields CDR1 SGDLS and CDR2 YYNGEE. V gave up 3 bases and J gave up 10 bases; unmatched junction bases: 5. CDR3 length equals 14 residues. The CDR3: CASSDRLAGGAQYF. CDR3 DNA sequence: TGTGCCAGCAGCGACCGACTAGCGGGGGGCGCGCAGTATTTT.

In its sample, this clone was seen once. J is TRBJ1-5 and V is TRBV6-1; TRBD1 aligns across 9 bases. This CDR3 region has 14 residues. Germline CDR1 reads MNHNS; CDR2 reads SASEGT. With 6 bases clipped from V and 6 bases from J, the junction kept 6 bases outside the gene matches. CDR3: CASSPTGGLQPQHF. The DNA for the CDR3 is TGTGCCAGCAGCCCCACAGGGGGCCTTCAGCCCCAGCATTTT.

The gene calls are TRBV4-1 and TRBJ2-1, with 8 bases identical to TRBD1. There are 15 residues in the CDR3. The trim removed 1 base at V and 6 bases at J, leaving 5 bases unmatched. CDR1 and CDR2 from the germline V gene are MGHRA and YSYEKL. The CDR3 DNA reads TGCGCCAGCAGCCAAGGGCAGGGGGCGATCAATGAGCAGTTCTTC. Its protein is CASSQGQGAINEQFF.

In this sample, this clone turned up a few times. The V and J genes are TRBV29-1 and TRBJ2-5; a weak D match, TRBD2 (7 bases). This CDR3 is built from 13 residues. V lost 3 bases to trimming and J lost 5 bases, with 13 bases between them. Germline V gene lookup returns CDR1 SQVTM and CDR2 ANQGSEA. The DNA of the CDR3 is TGCAGCGTTGATTCGGGGGGCACGGAGACCCAGTACTTC. Translation: CSVDSGGTETQYF.

Only one count was recorded for this clone. V gene TRBV27 combines with J gene TRBJ2-3, with a possible D match to TRBD1 (5 bases). CDR3 length: 14 amino acids. With 1 base removed from V and 7 bases from J, the gap between germline ends came to 12 bases. Germline lookup yields CDR1 MNHEY and CDR2 SMNVEV (reference sequence). CDR3 in amino acids: CASSLWSPGNTQYF. The CDR3 region has the DNA TGTGCCAGCAGTTTATGGTCTCCAGGGAATACGCAGTATTTT.

CDR3 in DNA: TGTGCCAGCAGCTTGGCCGGGACAGGGTACACTGAAGCTTTCTTT. This sequence encodes CASSLAGTGYTEAFF. The J gene is TRBJ1-1, the V gene TRBV7-6, with TRBD1 matching over 9 bases. The CDR3 runs to 15 residues. Trimming cost V 3 bases and J 3 bases; bases outside gene matches: 5. CDR1 is SGHVS, CDR2 FNYEAQ, per germline.

The chain carries TRBV7-6 and TRBJ1-5; D is possibly TRBD1 (5 bases). With 5 bases removed from V and 2 bases from J, the gap between germline ends came to 13 bases. CDR3 length: 15 amino acids. Germline V lookup: CDR1 SGHVS, CDR2 FNYEAQ. The CDR3 region is CASSNGRGGNQPQHF. The DNA for the CDR3 is TGTGCCAGCAGCAACGGGAGGGGAGGCAATCAGCCCCAGCATTTT.

The chain joins TRBV6-1 to TRBJ1-1; 8 nucleotides match TRBD1. Germline trimming cut 10 bases from V and 11 bases from J; bases unmatched to any gene: 9. The germline gives CDR1 MNHNS, CDR2 SASEGT. This CDR3 is built from 11 residues. The CDR3 nucleotides read TGTGCCACCTTACCGGACAGGGCCGCTTTCTTT. Amino acids: CATLPDRAAFF.

The J gene is TRBJ1-6, the V gene TRBV25-1, with a weak D call TRBD1 (5 bases). This CDR3 region has 15 residues. Germline CDR1 and CDR2: MGHDK and SYGVNS. V was pared by 6 bases and J by 2 bases, with 11 bases between. CDR3: CASRFRVPYNSPLHF. CDR3 coding DNA: TGTGCCAGCAGATTCAGGGTACCCTATAATTCACCCCTCCACTTT.

V gene TRBV11-2 combines with J gene TRBJ2-1, with 13 bases identical to TRBD2. Germline V lookup: CDR1 SGHAT, CDR2 FQNNGV. Losses at the gene ends were 4 bases for V and 8 bases for J; bases not matched to a gene: 5. The CDR3 consists of 15 residues. CDR3 sequence reads: CASSSWTSGSYEQFF. DNA for the CDR3: TGTGCCAGCAGCTCCTGGACTAGCGGGAGTTATGAGCAGTTCTTC.

The CDR3 DNA follows: TGTGCCAGCAGCGGGTCTAGCGGGTCCTACAATGAGCAGTTCTTC. Translated: CASSGSSGSYNEQFF. The chain carries TRBV5-4 and TRBJ2-1; 8 bases agree with TRBD2. The germline CDR1 and CDR2 sequences are SGHNT and YYREEE (reference sequence). This CDR3 is 15 amino acids long. V lost 4 bases to trimming and J lost 1 base; unmatched junction nucleotides: 4.

The V gene is TRBV28, the J gene TRBJ1-1; 8 bases line up with TRBD1. This CDR3 contains 14 residues. V trimming: 6 bases; J trimming: 4 bases; junction bases outside the gene matches: 7. CDR1 is MDHEN, CDR2 SYDVKM, per germline. The DNA of the CDR3 is TGTGCCAGCAGGACCCGAACAGGGGGCACTGAAGCTTTCTTT. As protein: CASRTRTGGTEAFF.

The chain uses TRBV6-1 and TRBJ1-5; a weak D match, TRBD1 (6 bases). From germline, CDR1 is MNHNS and CDR2 SASEGT. The CDR3 has 15 amino acids. V was pared by 3 bases and J by 2 bases, with 11 bases between. CDR3 sequence (DNA): TGTGCCAGCAGTGATCGGGGGGCGGGCAATCAGCCCCAGCATTTT. This sequence encodes CASSDRGAGNQPQHF.

A few counts support this clone. The J gene is TRBJ1-4, the V gene TRBV28, with a tentative D call TRBD1 (5 bases). The CDR3 covers 14 residues. V lost 3 bases and J 11 bases, leaving 16 bases between the germline ends. In germline, CDR1 is MDHEN, CDR2 SYDVKM. The CDR3 DNA sequence: TGTGCCAGCAGTTTGGGGCAGGGTGTTTGGAAACTGTTTTTT. It encodes CASSLGQGVWKLFF.

This chain uses TRBV7-9 with TRBJ2-1; tentative D call: TRBD2 (6 bases). V gave up 2 bases and J gave up 5 bases, with 10 bases separating them. Per germline, CDR1 SEHNR and CDR2 FQNEAQ (reference sequence). This CDR3 has 14 residues. The CDR3 spells CASSLTGTHNEQFF. CDR3 sequence (DNA): TGTGCCAGCAGCTTAACCGGGACTCACAATGAGCAGTTCTTC.

This rearrangement joins TRBV30 to TRBJ2-2; 7 positions match TRBD2. Germline CDR1 reads GTSNPN; CDR2 reads SVGIG (reference sequence). The CDR3 covers 15 residues. V shed 0 bases, J shed 2 bases, and the junction held 3 bases outside the gene matches. CDR3: CAWSVRGVNTGELFF. The CDR3 DNA is TGTGCCTGGAGTGTACGGGGGGTTAACACCGGGGAGCTGTTTTTT.

The chain recombines TRBV11-2 with TRBJ1-2; a weak D match, TRBD1 (6 bases). V lost 4 bases to trimming and J lost 1 base, with 10 bases between them. The CDR3 is 14 residues long. CDR1 is SGHAT, CDR2 FQNNGV, per germline. The CDR3 sequence: CASSWTDNNYGYTF. Written as DNA, the CDR3 is TGTGCCAGCAGCTGGACAGATAATAACTATGGCTACACCTTC.

This clone showed up just once. This chain connects TRBV28 to TRBJ2-6; D remains ambiguous. This CDR3 spans 15 amino acids. V was clipped by 1 base and J by 2 bases, with 6 bases between them. Germline loops: CDR1 MDHEN, CDR2 SYDVKM. Here the CDR3 DNA reads TGTGCCAGCAGTTTATCGGCGGCTGGGGCCAACGTCCTGACTTTC. This codes for CASSLSAAGANVLTF.

The chain uses TRBV29-1 and TRBJ2-4, with 9 bases fitting TRBD1. Germline V gene sequence: CDR1 SQVTM, CDR2 ANQGSEA. V gave up 5 bases and J gave up 3 bases; unmatched junction bases: 11. CDR3 size: 16 residues. The chain's CDR3 is CSVLYTGGLGKNIQYF. CDR3 DNA: TGCAGCGTTTTATACACAGGGGGCTTGGGCAAAAACATTCAGTACTTC.

This clone occurred once. The chain joins TRBV6-5 to TRBJ2-7, with 7 bases that match TRBD1. Germline CDR1 is MNHEY and CDR2 is SVGAGI. The ends lost 6 bases at V and 6 bases at J; junction bases unmatched: 8. CDR3 length equals 13 residues. The CDR3 nucleotides are TGTGCCAGCAGCGACAGGGTAGGGGGCGAGCAGTACTTC. It yields the protein CASSDRVGGEQYF.